The T cell receptor beta chain under discussion was sequenced for a study of tumor-infiltrating lymphocytes in primary liver carcinoma. Priming with a constant-region primer yielded TCR beta cDNA from about 480 ng total RNA. Nested multiplex PCR, run for three rounds with slightly modified ARM-PCR, yielded TCR beta libraries. A C-beta reverse primer was combined with TRBV1-TRBV30 forward primers in the first two PCR rounds, and each round had approximately 10 cycles. TCRdb re-called the multiplex PCR reads through MiXCR, storing one row per CDR3 protein. Here the sample spans about 210,000 distinct CDR3 sequences, less than 70% being singletons. CDR1 and CDR2 (germline): SGHRS, YFSETQ. The CDR3 runs 14 residues. Unsorted whole blood yielded blood RNA, and germline DNA was extracted as well. As to this clonotype: One end of the junction fails to match germline, which may point to a read error.

The source of this sequence is a woman aged 60-75 years with primary liver carcinoma and hepatitis B virus infection. Input material: peripheral blood. The chain has TRBV5-1 and TRBJ2-7; D is tentatively TRBD1 or TRBD2 (6 bases each). This CDR3 reads CANSLVPGAYEQYF. The DNA for the CDR3 is TGCGCCAACAGCTTGGTCCCGGGGGCATACGAGCAGTACTTC.